These 20 T cell receptor beta chains came from one sample sequenced in a study of long-term antiretroviral therapy in people with HIV. Researchers ran immunoSEQ v3.0 at survey level. Profiling relied on immunoSEQ multiplex PCR, and the TCRdb table lists in-frame clones only, not all of them. The data contain tens of thousands of clones, about 80% of them singletons. The source was unsorted PBMCs, collected 0.5 years after starting antiretroviral therapy. These receptors originate from a man between 18 and 35 years old with HIV.

This clone was observed a single time. For the CDR3, the DNA is TGTGCCAGCAGCCTACTAGACAGGGCCTACAATGAGCAGTTCTTC. Translated: CASSLLDRAYNEQFF. The chain links TRBV5-6 to TRBJ2-1; 7 bases fit TRBD1. The length of the CDR3 is 15 residues. Trimming at V came to 4 bases and at J to 2 bases, leaving 6 bases not matched to a gene. CDR1 is SGHDT and CDR2 is YYEEEE in the germline V gene.

Only one count was recorded for this clone. The chain couples TRBV27 to TRBJ2-3; D remains ambiguous. Germline loops: CDR1 MNHEY, CDR2 SMNVEV (reference sequence). The V gene lost 2 bases and the J gene lost 4 bases, with 10 bases spanning the gap. The CDR3 is 14 residues long. Here the CDR3 DNA reads TGTGCCAGCAGTTTAACCCTCCCCCCAGATACGCAGTATTTT. Its translation: CASSLTLPPDTQYF.

The chain couples TRBV11-2 to TRBJ1-2; D uncertain. Germline CDR1 and CDR2: SGHAT and FQNNGV. The CDR3 is 13 residues long. V was pared by 1 base and J by 2 bases, with 5 bases between. The CDR3 nucleotides read TGTGCCAGCAGCTTAGGTGGCAACTATGGCTACACCTTC. Translation: CASSLGGNYGYTF.

The chain uses TRBV6-1 and TRBJ1-5; 7 bases are shared with TRBD1. Per the germline V gene, CDR1 is MNHNS and CDR2 is SASEGT. The CDR3 has 15 residues. J lost 6 bases, V lost 1 base, and 6 bases had no gene match. CDR3 amino acids: CASSEGQGVGQPQHF. For the CDR3, the DNA is TGTGCCAGCAGTGAAGGGCAGGGGGTGGGTCAGCCCCAGCATTTT.

V gene TRBV18 combines with J gene TRBJ1-2; 9 bases line up with TRBD1. Germline loops: CDR1 KGHSH, CDR2 LQKENI. The CDR3 runs 15 residues. Losses at the gene ends were 3 bases for V and 4 bases for J; bases not matched to a gene: 6. CDR3 sequence (DNA): TGTGCCAGCTCACCCGACGGGACAGGGAGCTATGGCTACACCTTC. Its translation is CASSPDGTGSYGYTF.

The rearrangement links TRBV11-2 to TRBJ1-1; no reliable D call. The germline gives CDR1 SGHAT, CDR2 FQNNGV. V lost 6 bases and J lost 5, with 10 bases in between. CDR3 length: 12 residues. CDR3 protein: CASRQIGTEAFF. CDR3 bases: TGTGCCAGCAGACAGATAGGGACTGAAGCTTTCTTT. Full variable domain (remainder filled in from reference TRBV11-2 and TRBJ1-1): EAGVAQSPRYKIIEKRQSVAFWCNPISGHATLYWYQQILGQGPKLLIQFQNNGVVDDSQLPKDRFSAERLKGVDSTLKIQPAKLEDSAVYLCASRQIGTEAFFGQGTRLTVV.

The chain joins TRBV6-5 to TRBJ1-5; tentative D call: TRBD1 (5 bases). CDR3 size: 15 residues. The V end lost 4 bases, the J end lost 1 base, and 11 bases lay between the germline ends. Germline assignment: CDR1 MNHEY and CDR2 SVGAGI. CDR3 DNA sequence: TGTGCCAGCAGTTGGAGGGGAGGAAGCAATCAGCCCCAGCATTTT. It yields the protein CASSWRGGSNQPQHF.

This chain links TRBV19 with TRBJ1-6; 9 bases are a match to TRBD1. The CDR3 spans 15 residues. The V gene end was trimmed by 7 bases and the J gene end by 11 bases; junction bases not matched to a gene: 12. Per the germline V gene, CDR1 is LNHDA and CDR2 is SQIVND (reference sequence). The CDR3 region is CASNEGQGSFPPLHF. CDR3 coding DNA: TGTGCCAGTAACGAGGGACAGGGTTCTTTTCCACCCCTCCACTTT.

The V call is TRBV6-6, the J call TRBJ2-7; perhaps TRBD1 as D (6 bases). V was trimmed by 5 bases and J by 0 bases, leaving 14 bases between them. The CDR3 loop spans 15 amino acids. Germline CDR1 reads MNHNY; CDR2 reads SVGAGI (reference sequence). CDR3 amino acids: CASSPPGHGSYEQYF. CDR3 nucleotides: TGTGCCAGCAGTCCTCCGGGACACGGCTCCTACGAGCAGTACTTC.

The V and J genes are TRBV9 and TRBJ2-7; 7 bases are shared with TRBD1. The J segment lost 7 bases and the V segment lost 0 bases, leaving 10 bases of the junction unmatched. The CDR3 spans 15 residues. Per the germline V gene, CDR1 is SGDLS and CDR2 is YYNGEE. Here the CDR3 reads CASSVGKTGVGEQYF. CDR3 bases: TGTGCCAGCAGCGTAGGAAAAACAGGGGTGGGGGAGCAGTACTTC.

This rearrangement joins TRBV7-7 to TRBJ2-1; perhaps D is TRBD1 or TRBD2 (5 bases each). This CDR3 has 14 amino acids. Germline V gene sequence: CDR1 SSHAT, CDR2 FNYEAQ (reference sequence). Trimming pared 5 bases from V and 1 base from J, leaving 9 bases between. CDR3 sequence: CASSRDRSYNEQFF. In nucleotides, the CDR3 is TGTGCCAGCAGCCGGGACCGTTCCTACAATGAGCAGTTCTTC.

This clone has a handful of counts. This chain uses TRBV19 with TRBJ2-7; D may be TRBD1 or TRBD2 (5 bases each). CDR1 and CDR2 (germline): LNHDA, SQIVND (reference sequence). CDR3 length: 11 residues. Deletions cut 8 bases from V and 4 bases from J, with 9 bases between. The CDR3 DNA reads as TGTGCCAGTGGGACCCGATACGAGCAGTACTTC. This sequence encodes CASGTRYEQYF.

The V and J genes are TRBV27 and TRBJ2-7; D tentatively fits TRBD1 or TRBD2 (6 bases each). Trimming took 3 bases from V and 4 from J, leaving 16 bases between them. In germline, CDR1 is MNHEY, CDR2 SMNVEV (reference sequence). The CDR3 consists of 15 residues. The CDR3 sequence is CASSLRGAFFYEQYF. DNA for the CDR3: TGTGCCAGCAGTTTGAGGGGGGCCTTTTTTTACGAGCAGTACTTC.

V gene TRBV7-3 combines with J gene TRBJ2-3; 8 bases match TRBD2. CDR1 and CDR2 from the germline V gene are SGHTA and FQGTGA. The CDR3 covers 15 residues. Unmatched junction bases numbered 4, after V lost 1 base and J lost 4 bases. In DNA, the CDR3 is TGTGCCAGCAGCTTAAACGCGGGGGGTCCAGATACGCAGTATTTT. Translated, it gives CASSLNAGGPDTQYF.

This rearrangement joins TRBV28 to TRBJ1-1, with TRBD1 matching 8 bases. Unmatched junction bases numbered 7, after V lost 6 bases and J lost 1 base. CDR1 and CDR2 (germline): MDHEN, SYDVKM. The CDR3 spans 15 residues. The DNA of the CDR3 is TGTGCCAGCAGCTCGGGGGGACAGGCGAACACTGAAGCTTTCTTT. Protein sequence: CASSSGGQANTEAFF.

The chain uses TRBV27 and TRBJ2-7; perhaps D is TRBD1 or TRBD2 (7 bases each). The CDR3 has 15 amino acids. Germline loops: CDR1 MNHEY, CDR2 SMNVEV (reference sequence). V lost 4 bases, J lost 4 bases, and 17 bases lay in between. The CDR3 DNA sequence: TGTGCCAGCAGTTGGGAGGGACAGTGGGGTTACGAGCAGTACTTC. It encodes CASSWEGQWGYEQYF.

This chain links TRBV2 with TRBJ1-5, with D possibly matching TRBD1 (5 bases). V gave up 6 bases and J gave up 7 bases, with 19 bases separating them. Germline loops: CDR1 SNHLY, CDR2 FYNNEI. The CDR3 has 15 amino acids. CDR3 nucleotide sequence: TGTGCCAGCAGCCAATCGTTGGCAGGGAGGCAGCCCCAGCATTTT. As protein: CASSQSLAGRQPQHF.

This clone was found a few times. This rearrangement joins TRBV30 to TRBJ2-2; D remains unclear. The CDR3 runs 16 residues. Looked up from germline, CDR1 is GTSNPN and CDR2 is SVGIG (reference sequence). V lost 5 bases and J lost 5, with 21 bases in between. CDR3 nucleotides: TGTGCCTGGTCCCCTCTTGTGAGGTTGGCGACCGGGGAGCTGTTTTTT. It yields the protein CAWSPLVRLATGELFF. Together with reference TRBV30 and TRBJ2-2, the CDR3 gives the full variable domain: SQTIHQWPATLVQPVGSPLSLECTVEGTSNPNLYWYRQAAGRGLQLLFYSVGIGQISSEVPQNLSASRPQDRQFILSSKKLLLSDSGFYLCAWSPLVRLATGELFFGEGSRLTVL.

The chain links TRBV5-1 to TRBJ1-2, with TRBD1 as a possible D gene (6 bases). Trimming cost V 0 bases and J 6 bases, with 9 bases left between them. Germline CDR1 SGHRS, CDR2 YFSETQ. The CDR3 runs 13 residues. CDR3 in DNA: TGCGCCAGCAGCTTGGGGGGGGCGGATGGCTACACCTTC. Amino acids: CASSLGGADGYTF.

V and J are TRBV4-3 and TRBJ1-1, with D perhaps TRBD1 (6 bases). Trimming took 0 bases from V and 7 from J, leaving 15 bases between them. Germline CDR1 reads LGHNA; CDR2 reads YSLEER. This CDR3 has 15 residues. The CDR3 reads CASSQDLGDTDEAFF. The CDR3 DNA sequence: TGCGCCAGCAGCCAAGATTTGGGGGACACAGATGAAGCTTTCTTT.